The 8 T cell receptor beta chains below were found in one sample sequenced in a study of radiation and T cells in renal cell carcinoma. Data came from immunoSEQ multiplex PCR; TCRdb stores just in-frame clones and leaves some out. This sample has over 120,000 clones; approximately 86% occur once, and the top ten carry less than 20%. This sample's time point: blood 4 weeks post-SBRT, at nephrectomy. Treatment noted: 15 Gy SBRT to primary tumor, nephrectomy 4 weeks later. Source: blood, taken from a patient whose treatment included radiotherapy and nephrectomy. These receptor sequences come from a woman in her 50s with renal cell carcinoma.

CDR3 bases: TGCGCCAGCAGCTTGGCCCATTCCGAGGGTGAAAAACTGTTTTTT. This sequence encodes CASSLAHSEGEKLFF. This rearrangement joins TRBV5-1 to TRBJ1-4; D not certain. CDR1 is SGHRS, CDR2 YFSETQ, per germline. V was shortened by 0 bases and J by 7 bases, with 13 bases between the two germline ends. There are 15 residues in the CDR3.

This chain joins TRBV19 and TRBJ2-1; 12 bases agree with TRBD2. J was trimmed by 6 bases and V by 6 bases; bases with no gene match: 18. The germline gives CDR1 LNHDA, CDR2 SQIVND (reference sequence). The CDR3 sequence is 19 residues long. DNA of the CDR3: TGTGCCAGTAGCCCAATGGGTCTAGCGGGAGGGCAAAAGGTCAATGAGCAGTTCTTC. Protein sequence: CASSPMGLAGGQKVNEQFF. The complete variable domain, with remaining parts taken from reference TRBV19 and TRBJ2-1, reads DGGITQSPKYLFRKEGQNVTLSCEQNLNHDAMYWYRQDPGQGLRLIYYSQIVNDFQKGDIAEGYSVSREKKESFPLTVTSAQKNPTAFYLCASSPMGLAGGQKVNEQFFGPGTRLTVL.

The CDR3 nucleotides are TGTGCCAGCAGCCCAAGACAGGGGACCCCTCTCGGCTACACCTTC. This encodes CASSPRQGTPLGYTF. The chain recombines TRBV7-2 with TRBJ1-2; 8 nucleotides agree with TRBD1. CDR1 and CDR2 from the germline V gene are SGHTA and FQGNSA. V gave up 5 bases and J gave up 8 bases; unmatched junction bases: 13. This CDR3 is built from 15 residues.

The rearrangement links TRBV7-9 to TRBJ1-2; perhaps TRBD1 as D (5 bases). CDR1 and CDR2 (germline): SEHNR, FQNEAQ (reference sequence). V lost 5 bases to trimming and J lost 4 bases, with 26 bases between them. The CDR3 is made up of 18 amino acids. DNA for the CDR3: TGTGCCAGCAGCCGGCTGAGGGGTAGACAAGGGCATAGCTATGGCTACACCTTC. This gives the protein CASSRLRGRQGHSYGYTF.

The gene calls are TRBV9 and TRBJ2-2, with 8 bases identical to TRBD2. Trimming at V came to 4 bases and at J to 4 bases, leaving 9 bases not matched to a gene. The germline V gene encodes CDR1 SGDLS and CDR2 YYNGEE. The CDR3 consists of 16 residues. The CDR3 nucleotides read TGTGCCAGCAGCCTGTCCGGGGGGGCGGTCACCGGGGAGCTGTTTTTT. It translates to CASSLSGGAVTGELFF. Full variable domain (missing parts from reference TRBV9 and TRBJ2-2): DSGVTQTPKHLITATGQRVTLRCSPRSGDLSVYWYQQSLDQGLQFLIQYYNGEERAKGNILERFSAQQFPDLHSELNLSSLELGDSALYFCASSLSGGAVTGELFFGEGSRLTVL.

In DNA form, the CDR3 reads TGTGCCAGCAGTCACGGACAGGGGGCTGGAAACACCATATATTTT. It encodes CASSHGQGAGNTIYF. The chain employs TRBV6-5 and TRBJ1-3; the match to TRBD1 covers 10 bases. The CDR3 length is 15 residues. Per the germline V gene, CDR1 is MNHEY and CDR2 is SVGAGI. The junction had 3 bases not matched to a gene; V was cut back by 5 bases and J by 2 bases.

This chain links TRBV5-1 with TRBJ2-5; 9 bases align to TRBD2. The V gene end was trimmed by 2 bases and the J gene end by 5 bases; junction bases not matched to a gene: 7. The length of the CDR3 is 15 residues. Germline V lookup: CDR1 SGHRS, CDR2 YFSETQ. CDR3 in amino acids: CASSFISGGGETQYF. CDR3 DNA: TGCGCCAGCAGCTTTATTAGCGGGGGCGGGGAGACCCAGTACTTC.

The chain joins TRBV19 to TRBJ1-5, with 10 bases lining up with TRBD1. V was pared by 7 bases and J by 6 bases, with 12 bases of the junction left unmatched. CDR1 is LNHDA and CDR2 is SQIVND in the germline V gene (reference sequence). This CDR3 is 16 amino acids long. The CDR3 DNA follows: TGTGCCAGTATGGACCCTAGACAGGGGGCGCGTCAGCCCCAGCATTTT. Encoded protein: CASMDPRQGARQPQHF.